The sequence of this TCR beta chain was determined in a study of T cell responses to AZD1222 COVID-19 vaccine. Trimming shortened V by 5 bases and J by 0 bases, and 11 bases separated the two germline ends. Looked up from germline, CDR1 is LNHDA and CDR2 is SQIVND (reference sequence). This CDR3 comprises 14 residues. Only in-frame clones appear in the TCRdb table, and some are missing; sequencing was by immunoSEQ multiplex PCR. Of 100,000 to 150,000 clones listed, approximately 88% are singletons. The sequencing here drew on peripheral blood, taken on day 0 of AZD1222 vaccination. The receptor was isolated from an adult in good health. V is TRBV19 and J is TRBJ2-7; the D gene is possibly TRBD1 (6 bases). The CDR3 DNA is TGTGCCAGTAGTGGGGAAGGGGGCTCCTACGAGCAGTACTTC. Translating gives CASSGEGGSYEQYF.